This is a list of T cell receptor beta chains from one sample in a study of cytomegalovirus exposure and HLA in healthy donors. The protocol was immunoSEQ multiplex PCR, while the TCRdb copy is restricted to in-frame clones and leaves out a portion. The sample records about 170,000 clones, 80% to 85% being singletons. Sequenced: PBMCs. The receptors here all came from a girl aged 2 to 10 in good health and CMV-seropositive. Both conserved end residues are part of each CDR3. A D gene is named only where the DNA matches it firmly. Some rows have no size entry. The others give once, few or many, or a class for an expanded clone.

>TRBJ2-1|NA|TRBD2|TRBV7-9
TGTGCCAGCAGCCCCCGGCGGCTAGCGGCTTACAATGAGCAGTTCTTC
CASSPRRLAAYNEQFF
>TRBJ1-5|NA|NA|TRBV28
TGTGCCAGCAAGGGGAATTTTCCCAATCAGCCCCAGCATTTT
CASKGNFPNQPQHF
>TRBJ2-3|NA|TRBD2|TRBV29-1
TGCAGCGTTGAAGATCGGGGACTAGCGAAGGCAGATACGCAGTATTTT
CSVEDRGLAKADTQYF
>TRBJ1-1|NA|NA|TRBV5-6
TGTGCCAGCAGCTTGGTCGGCAGGGGCTTCGACACTGAAGCTTTCTTT
CASSLVGRGFDTEAFF
>TRBJ1-1|NA|TRBD1|TRBV12-5
TGTGCTAGTGGTTTGGACTTGACAGGGGCTGAAGCTTTCTTT
CASGLDLTGAEAFF
>TRBJ1-2|NA|NA|TRBV6-1
TGTGCCAGCAGTGAAGTAGGGGATGGCTACACCTTC
CASSEVGDGYTF
>TRBJ2-3|NA|NA|TRBV4-2
TGTGCCAGCAGCCAAGATAAGCGGCCCACAGATACGCAGTATTTT
CASSQDKRPTDTQYF
>TRBJ1-1|few|NA|TRBV30
TGTGCCTGGGACTCCGGGGTAGGAACTGAAGCTTTCTTT
CAWDSGVGTEAFF
>TRBJ2-1|NA|NA|TRBV11-1
TGTGCCAGCAGCCTCGGGAGCCACAATGAGCAGTTCTTC
CASSLGSHNEQFF
>TRBJ1-3|NA|NA|TRBV19
TGTGCCAGTAGTACAGGGATAGGGAGGTCTGGAAACACCATATATTTT
CASSTGIGRSGNTIYF
>TRBJ2-7|NA|NA|TRBV6-5
TGTGCCAGCAGTTACGGGGTCAGGGGCTACGAGCAGTACTTC
CASSYGVRGYEQYF
>TRBJ2-1|few|TRBD2|TRBV27
TGTGCCAGCATCCCGCTAGCGGGAGGTGACGAGCAGTTCTTC
CASIPLAGGDEQFF
>TRBJ2-5|NA|NA|TRBV7-9
TGTGCCAGCAGCTCCAGGTGGGGGCTAGCGGAAGAGACCCAGTACTTC
CASSSRWGLAEETQYF
>TRBJ2-3|NA|TRBD1|TRBV4-1
TGCGCCAGCAGCCCCTCGACAGGGGGCATTGATACGCAGTATTTT
CASSPSTGGIDTQYF
>TRBJ1-5|NA|NA|TRBV28
TGTGCCAGCAGTTCTCCGACAGGCCTCACGCATTTT
CASSSPTGLTHF
>TRBJ2-3|NA|TRBD1|TRBV13
TGTGCCAGCACCTTAGGGCCCCCAATAGGACAGGGCTTCACAGATACGCAGTATTTT
CASTLGPPIGQGFTDTQYF
>TRBJ2-7|NA|NA|TRBV9
TGTGCCAGCAGCGCCCGGTTCGAGCAGTACTTC
CASSARFEQYF
>TRBJ1-1|NA|NA|TRBV2
TGTGCCAGCAGTGAACAGTTTAACACTGAAGCTTTCTTT
CASSEQFNTEAFF
>TRBJ1-1|NA|NA|TRBV5-1
TGCGCCAGCAGCTTGGCAGGCAGCTCTAACACTGAAGCTTTCTTT
CASSLAGSSNTEAFF
>TRBJ1-2|NA|NA|TRBV19
TGTGCCAGTCCCGAACAGGGCCCTAACCCTCTCGTTAACTATGGCTACACCTTC
CASPEQGPNPLVNYGYTF
>TRBJ2-5|NA|TRBD2|TRBV7-4
TGTGCCAGCAGCCTTCTAGCGGGAGGATCCGAGACCCAGTACTTC
CASSLLAGGSETQYF
>TRBJ2-3|NA|NA|TRBV28
TGTGCCAGCAGTTTATCGGGCAGGGGGGTTCCAGATACGCAGTATTTT
CASSLSGRGVPDTQYF
>TRBJ2-2|NA|NA|TRBV7-3
TGTGCCAGCGCGATGAACACCGGGGAGCTGTTTTTT
CASAMNTGELFF
>TRBJ2-3|once|TRBD2|TRBV30
TGTGCCTGGAGGGAGCCCCTAGCGGGAGGGTTGACAGATACGCAGTATTTT
CAWREPLAGGLTDTQYF
>TRBJ2-3|NA|TRBD2|TRBV6-6
TGTGCCAGCAGTTCGTACGGGAGGGGGAGTGCAGATACGCAGTATTTT
CASSSYGRGSADTQYF